Below, one TCR beta chain is given with its context. Its antigen is as yet unknown. PCR was performed using 60 Vbeta and 13 Jbeta primers. Here immunoSEQ multiplex PCR was the method, and the copy in TCRdb shows in-frame clones only, minus some. The sample totals approximately 110,000 clones. This entry is derived from a study of cytomegalovirus exposure and HLA in healthy donors. Study information: Researchers found that approximately 85% of some 400 genotyped donors fell within the Caucasian-associated ancestry cluster.

CDR1 and CDR2 from the germline V gene are KGHSH and LQKENI. This CDR3 region has 17 residues. V was pared by 5 bases and J by 0 bases, with 11 bases of the junction left unmatched. Findings of the study overall: With further analysis later on, most CMV-associated TCR beta chains appeared HLA-restricted. A missense variant in DCLRE1C was later tied to TCR beta V- and J-gene trimming. Later analysis indicated greater clonal expansion among HLA-associated TCR beta chains than among equally common other chains.

This TCR came from a man between 18 and 29 years old in good health and CMV-seronegative. Source material: PBMCs. The chain joins TRBV18 to TRBJ2-3; 7 bases fit TRBD2. The CDR3 nucleotides read TGTGCCAGCTCAAAGCCCCCGGCGGGAGATAGCACAGATACGCAGTATTTT. Protein product: CASSKPPAGDSTDTQYF.